The 20 T cell receptor beta chains in this list originate from one sample, sequenced in a study of blood T cell repertoires in COVID-19. The protocol was immunoSEQ multiplex PCR, while the TCRdb copy is restricted to in-frame clones and leaves out a portion. The sample yields 30,000 to 40,000 clones, approximately 81% seen once. The sequencing sample was made of peripheral blood. These receptors all come from a human donor in a cohort sampled during active COVID-19.

This chain connects TRBV9 to TRBJ2-5; 13 nucleotides line up with TRBD2. The CDR3 is 17 amino acids. CDR1 is SGDLS and CDR2 is YYNGEE in the germline V gene. Losses at the gene ends were 0 bases for V and 2 bases for J; bases not matched to a gene: 4. CDR3 sequence reads: CASSVEPLAGGQETQYF. In nucleotides, the CDR3 is TGTGCCAGCAGCGTAGAACCACTAGCGGGGGGGCAAGAGACCCAGTACTTC.

V gene TRBV18 combines with J gene TRBJ1-4, with a weak D call TRBD1 (6 bases). The germline gives CDR1 KGHSH, CDR2 LQKENI. V lost 3 bases to trimming and J lost 5 bases, with 13 bases between them. The CDR3 covers 15 residues. The chain's CDR3 is CASSPNRQDNEKLFF. As DNA, the CDR3 is TGTGCCAGCTCACCTAACCGACAGGACAATGAAAAACTGTTTTTT.

This clone was observed a single time. CDR3: CASSPQSGGAWKDTQYF. In nucleotides, the CDR3 is TGTGCCAGCTCACCTCAAAGCGGGGGGGCCTGGAAAGATACGCAGTATTTT. This rearrangement joins TRBV18 to TRBJ2-3; the match to TRBD2 covers 10 bases. The V segment lost 3 bases and the J segment 5 bases; nucleotides outside the gene matches: 11. There are 17 residues in the CDR3. Germline loops: CDR1 KGHSH, CDR2 LQKENI. The variable domain in full, completed from reference TRBV18 and TRBJ2-3, reads NAGVMQNPRHLVRRRGQEARLRCSPMKGHSHVYWYRQLPEEGLKFMVYLQKENIIDESGMPKERFSAEFPKEGPSILRIQQVVRGDSAAYFCASSPQSGGAWKDTQYFGPGTRLTVL.

This clone showed up just a few times. This specimen includes other DNA sequences encoding the same CDR3. The genes are TRBV2 and TRBJ2-7; D remains ambiguous. Germline CDR1 is SNHLY and CDR2 is FYNNEI. The CDR3 totals 14 residues. V was clipped by 1 base and J by 0 bases, with 7 bases between them. The CDR3 sequence is CASSEVADSYEQYF. The CDR3 region has the DNA TGTGCCAGCAGTGAAGTAGCAGACTCCTACGAGCAGTACTTC.

This sequence joins TRBV11-2 and TRBJ2-5; 8 nucleotides line up with TRBD1. V dropped 6 bases and J dropped 5; count of bases not matched to a gene: 8. The germline V gene encodes CDR1 SGHAT and CDR2 FQNNGV. This CDR3 has 14 amino acids. CDR3 in amino acids: CASRLQGAGETQYF. In DNA form, the CDR3 reads TGTGCCAGCAGGCTGCAGGGGGCCGGGGAGACCCAGTACTTC.

CDR3 protein: CASSLGWQDTQYF. The CDR3 DNA follows: TGTGCCAGCAGCTTAGGCTGGCAGGATACGCAGTATTTT. This rearrangement joins TRBV7-3 to TRBJ2-3; D gene unclear. This CDR3 has 13 amino acids. V lost 2 bases, J lost 6 bases, and 9 bases lay in between. The germline V gene has CDR1 SGHTA and CDR2 FQGTGA.

The chain joins TRBV6-5 to TRBJ2-5, with D hard to call. CDR1 is MNHEY, CDR2 SVGAGI, per germline. The CDR3 extends over 14 amino acids. Trimming cost V 7 bases and J 5 bases, with 17 bases left between them. This chain's CDR3 is CASKRPGESETQYF. The CDR3 DNA reads TGTGCCAGCAAACGTCCCGGAGAGTCGGAGACCCAGTACTTC.

In its sample, this clone was seen a few times. The chain links TRBV5-1 to TRBJ1-1, with unresolved D. The CDR3 has 13 residues. Germline CDR1 is SGHRS and CDR2 is YFSETQ. V was shortened by 1 base and J by 3 bases, with 7 bases between the two germline ends. The CDR3 DNA is TGCGCCAGCAGCTTGATGAGGGACACTGAAGCTTTCTTT. Translating gives CASSLMRDTEAFF. Complete variable domain (other parts from reference TRBV5-1 and TRBJ1-1): KAGVTQTPRYLIKTRGQQVTLSCSPISGHRSVSWYQQTPGQGLQFLFEYFSETQRNKGNFPGRFSGRQFSNSRSEMNVSTLELGDSALYLCASSLMRDTEAFFGQGTRLTVV.

This clone was observed once. This chain connects TRBV19 to TRBJ2-5; D is perhaps TRBD2 (6 bases). V was trimmed by 7 bases and J by 5 bases, leaving 11 bases between them. The CDR3 length is 12 residues. Germline V gene lookup returns CDR1 LNHDA and CDR2 SQIVND (reference sequence). The DNA of the CDR3 is TGTGCCAGTACGGGCGGGGCGGAGACCCAGTACTTC. Protein: CASTGGAETQYF.

The chain combines TRBV10-2 with TRBJ2-7; no clear D. This CDR3 comprises 13 residues. Trimming cost V 10 bases and J 3 bases, with 16 bases left between them. Germline V gene lookup returns CDR1 WSHSY and CDR2 SAAADI. The CDR3 spells CATTTEPVYEQYF. For the CDR3, the DNA is TGCGCCACCACGACGGAGCCCGTCTACGAGCAGTACTTC.

This rearrangement joins TRBV9 to TRBJ2-3; 9 bases are a match to TRBD2. The V gene's germline CDR1 is SGDLS and CDR2 YYNGEE. The CDR3 covers 15 residues. V trimming: 2 bases; J trimming: 4 bases; junction bases outside the gene matches: 5. The CDR3 DNA reads as TGTGCCAGCAGCGTCCCGGCGGGGGGGCCAGATACGCAGTATTTT. Translating it yields CASSVPAGGPDTQYF.

The chain is built from TRBV18 and TRBJ2-7; D unclear. The CDR3 extends over 14 amino acids. Trimming pared 2 bases from V and 1 base from J, leaving 9 bases between. The germline V gene encodes CDR1 KGHSH and CDR2 LQKENI. The CDR3 here is CASSPGQKSYEQYF. DNA of the CDR3: TGTGCCAGCTCACCAGGGCAGAAGTCCTACGAGCAGTACTTC.

The rearrangement joins TRBV2 to TRBJ2-3; 14 nucleotides line up with TRBD2. The CDR3 is 15 amino acids. V shed 5 bases, J shed 6 bases, and the junction held 4 bases outside the gene matches. Germline-derived CDR1 and CDR2 are SNHLY and FYNNEI. In nucleotides, the CDR3 is TGTGCCAGCAGTCCGACTAGCGGGGGGGCGGATACGCAGTATTTT. This gives the protein CASSPTSGGADTQYF.

The rearrangement uses TRBV7-3 and TRBJ2-1, with D maybe TRBD2 (7 bases). The CDR3 loop spans 14 amino acids. In germline, CDR1 is SGHTA, CDR2 FQGTGA. V lost 2 bases to trimming and J lost 9 bases, with 14 bases between them. The CDR3 loop is CASSLSGGASEQFF. CDR3 bases: TGTGCCAGCAGCTTATCTGGGGGGGCAAGTGAGCAGTTCTTC.

DNA for the CDR3: TGCGCCAGCAGCAGGACAGGGGATCCCTACGAGCAGTACTTC. Its translation is CASSRTGDPYEQYF. This chain uses TRBV5-1 with TRBJ2-7; 9 bases map to TRBD1. The CDR3 loop spans 14 amino acids. V lost 4 bases and J lost 2; bases outside the gene matches: 4. The germline CDR1 and CDR2 sequences are SGHRS and YFSETQ.

The rearrangement links TRBV11-3 to TRBJ1-3, with TRBD1 as a possible D gene (6 bases). The CDR3 spans 15 residues. Germline loops: CDR1 SGHNT, CDR2 YENEEA. Trimming left V 6 bases short and J 0 bases short, with 12 bases between. The CDR3 region is CASSHGQTSGNTIYF. DNA for the CDR3: TGTGCCAGCAGTCATGGACAGACCTCTGGAAACACCATATATTTT.

The sample holds one count of this clone. This chain links TRBV5-4 with TRBJ2-3; tentative D call: TRBD2 (5 bases). Between the trimmed V and J ends, which lost 0 bases and 0 bases, there was a span of 20 bases. CDR3 length: 19 residues. Germline V gene lookup returns CDR1 SGHNT and CDR2 YYREEE (reference sequence). In DNA, the CDR3 is TGTGCCAGCAGCTTGGCCGGGGTAAATAACCCCCGGAGCACAGATACGCAGTATTTT. It specifies CASSLAGVNNPRSTDTQYF.

Here the CDR3 reads CASSPPISKLQFF. DNA for the CDR3: TGTGCCAGCTCACCACCGATATCCAAACTGCAGTTCTTC. The genes are TRBV18 and TRBJ2-1; no firm D call. Germline CDR1 reads KGHSH; CDR2 reads LQKENI. Trimming cost V 0 bases and J 12 bases, with 12 bases left between them. CDR3 size: 13 residues.

The gene calls are TRBV5-1 and TRBJ2-3; D gene uncertain. The CDR3 runs to 15 residues. The germline V gene has CDR1 SGHRS and CDR2 YFSETQ. Trimming took 0 bases from V and 1 from J, leaving 9 bases between them. The CDR3 nucleotides read TGCGCCAGCAGCTTGGGGCACCCAGGCACAGATACGCAGTATTTT. Encoded protein: CASSLGHPGTDTQYF.

This clone was counted once. The chain has TRBV3-1 (or the pseudogene TRBV3-2) and TRBJ2-4, with TRBD2 as a possible D gene (6 bases). CDR1 and CDR2 from the germline V gene are LGHDT and YNNKEL (reference sequence). The V end lost 4 bases, the J end lost 0 bases, and 16 bases lay between the germline ends. The CDR3 has 17 residues. CDR3 sequence reads: CASSRSTQGLAKNIQYF. The CDR3 coding sequence is TGTGCCAGCAGCCGTTCAACGCAGGGACTAGCCAAAAACATTCAGTACTTC.